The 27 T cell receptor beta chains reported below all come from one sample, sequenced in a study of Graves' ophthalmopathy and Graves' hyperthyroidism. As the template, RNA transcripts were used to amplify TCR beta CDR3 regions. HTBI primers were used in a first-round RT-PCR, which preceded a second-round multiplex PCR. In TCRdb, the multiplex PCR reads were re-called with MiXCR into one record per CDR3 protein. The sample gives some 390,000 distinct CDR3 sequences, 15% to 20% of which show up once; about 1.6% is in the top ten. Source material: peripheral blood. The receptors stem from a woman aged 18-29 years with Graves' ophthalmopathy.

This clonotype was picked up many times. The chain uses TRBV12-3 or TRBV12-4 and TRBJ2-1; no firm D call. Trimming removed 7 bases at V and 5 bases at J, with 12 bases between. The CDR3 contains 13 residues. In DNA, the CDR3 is TGTGCCAGCACCTTGGACGGAAACAATGAGCAGTTCTTC. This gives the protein CASTLDGNNEQFF.

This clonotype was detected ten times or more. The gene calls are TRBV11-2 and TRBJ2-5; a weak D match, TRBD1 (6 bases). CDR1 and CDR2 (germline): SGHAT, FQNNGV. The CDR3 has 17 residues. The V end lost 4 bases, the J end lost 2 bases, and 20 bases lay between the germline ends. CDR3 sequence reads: CASSSTGTRRGQETQYF. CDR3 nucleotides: TGTGCCAGCAGCTCCACGGGGACCAGAAGGGGGCAAGAGACCCAGTACTTC.

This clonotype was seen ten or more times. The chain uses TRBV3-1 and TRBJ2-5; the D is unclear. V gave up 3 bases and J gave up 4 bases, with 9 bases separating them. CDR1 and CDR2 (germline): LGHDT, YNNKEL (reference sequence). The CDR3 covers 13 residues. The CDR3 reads CASSHVSVETQYF. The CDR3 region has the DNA TGTGCCAGCAGCCATGTCAGCGTAGAGACCCAGTACTTC.

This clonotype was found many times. For the CDR3, the DNA is TGTGCCTGGAGTAGGACAGACTTAGCCTACGAGCAGTACTTC. Residues: CAWSRTDLAYEQYF. This chain uses TRBV30 with TRBJ2-7; tentatively, D is TRBD1 (6 bases). CDR3 length: 14 residues. Germline V gene data show CDR1 as GTSNPN and CDR2 as SVGIG (reference sequence). Trimming cost V 2 bases and J 2 bases, with 13 bases left between them.

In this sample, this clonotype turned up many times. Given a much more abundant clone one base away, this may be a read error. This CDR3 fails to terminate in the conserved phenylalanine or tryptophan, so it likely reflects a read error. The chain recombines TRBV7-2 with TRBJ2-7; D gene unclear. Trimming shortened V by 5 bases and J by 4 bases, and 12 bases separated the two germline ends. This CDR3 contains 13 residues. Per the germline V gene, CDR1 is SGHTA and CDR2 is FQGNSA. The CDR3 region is CASSPMARYEQYS. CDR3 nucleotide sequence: TGTGCCAGCAGCCCGATGGCAAGATACGAGCAGTACTCC.

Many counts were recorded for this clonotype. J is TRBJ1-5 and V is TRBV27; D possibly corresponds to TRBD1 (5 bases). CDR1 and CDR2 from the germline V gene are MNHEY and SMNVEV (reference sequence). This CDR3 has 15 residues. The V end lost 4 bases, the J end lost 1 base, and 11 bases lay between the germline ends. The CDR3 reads CASSSTVLSNQPQHF. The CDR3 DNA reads TGTGCCAGCAGTTCGACAGTCTTAAGCAATCAGCCCCAGCATTTT.

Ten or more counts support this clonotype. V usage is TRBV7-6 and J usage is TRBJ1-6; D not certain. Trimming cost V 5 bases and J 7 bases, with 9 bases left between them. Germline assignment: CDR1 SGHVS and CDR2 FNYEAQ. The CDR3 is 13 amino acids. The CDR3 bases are TGTGCCAGCAGCCCAAGAGCGAATTCACCCCTCCACTTT. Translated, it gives CASSPRANSPLHF. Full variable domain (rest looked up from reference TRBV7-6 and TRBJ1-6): GAGVSQSPRYKVTKRGQDVALRCDPISGHVSLYWYRQALGQGPEFLTYFNYEAQQDKSGLPNDRFSAERPEGSISTLTIQRTEQRDSAMYRCASSPRANSPLHFGNGTRLTVT.

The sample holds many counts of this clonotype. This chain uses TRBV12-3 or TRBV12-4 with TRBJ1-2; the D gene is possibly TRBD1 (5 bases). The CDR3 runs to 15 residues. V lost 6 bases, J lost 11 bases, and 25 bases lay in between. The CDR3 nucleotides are TGTGCCAGCAGCCCGGGGCGAACAAGGGATCTTAGATACACCTTC. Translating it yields CASSPGRTRDLRYTF.

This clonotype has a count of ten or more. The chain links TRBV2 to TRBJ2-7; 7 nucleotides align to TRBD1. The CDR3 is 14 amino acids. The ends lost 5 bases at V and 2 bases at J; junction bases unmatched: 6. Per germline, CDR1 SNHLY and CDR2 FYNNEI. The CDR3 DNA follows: TGTGCCAGCAGTTTGACAGGGAGACCCTACGAGCAGTACTTC. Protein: CASSLTGRPYEQYF.

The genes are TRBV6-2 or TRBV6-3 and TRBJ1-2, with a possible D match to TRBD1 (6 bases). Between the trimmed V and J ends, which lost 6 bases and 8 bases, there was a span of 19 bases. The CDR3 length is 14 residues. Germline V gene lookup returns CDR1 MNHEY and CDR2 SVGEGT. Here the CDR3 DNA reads TGTGCCAGCAGAACAGGGAGTCGGGATGGCGGCTACACCTTC. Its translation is CASRTGSRDGGYTF.

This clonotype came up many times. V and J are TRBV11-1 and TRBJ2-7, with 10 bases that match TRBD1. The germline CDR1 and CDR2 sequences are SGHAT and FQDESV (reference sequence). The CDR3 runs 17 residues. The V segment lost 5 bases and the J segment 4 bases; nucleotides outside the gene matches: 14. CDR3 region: CASSAREFGQGVYEQYF. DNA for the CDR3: TGTGCCAGCAGCGCTCGGGAGTTCGGACAGGGGGTTTACGAGCAGTACTTC.

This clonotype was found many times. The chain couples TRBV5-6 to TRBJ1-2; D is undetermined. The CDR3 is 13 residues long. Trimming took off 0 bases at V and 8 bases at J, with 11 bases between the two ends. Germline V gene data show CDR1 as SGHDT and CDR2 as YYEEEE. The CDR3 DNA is TGTGCCAGCAGCTTGGGGACCTTAGGGGGCTACACCTTC. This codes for CASSLGTLGGYTF.

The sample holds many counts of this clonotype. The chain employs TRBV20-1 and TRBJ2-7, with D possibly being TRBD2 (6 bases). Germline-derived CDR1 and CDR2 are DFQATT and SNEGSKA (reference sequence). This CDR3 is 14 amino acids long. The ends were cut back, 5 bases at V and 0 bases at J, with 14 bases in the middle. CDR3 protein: CSAPASVSSYEQYF. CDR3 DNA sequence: TGCAGTGCTCCCGCTAGCGTCAGCTCCTACGAGCAGTACTTC.

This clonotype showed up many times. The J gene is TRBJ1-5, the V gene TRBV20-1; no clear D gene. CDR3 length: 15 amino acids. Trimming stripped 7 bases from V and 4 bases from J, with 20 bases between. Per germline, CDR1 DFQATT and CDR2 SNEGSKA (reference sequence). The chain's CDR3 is CSVETRRWANQPQHF. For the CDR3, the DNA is TGCAGTGTAGAGACCAGACGGTGGGCAAATCAGCCCCAGCATTTT.

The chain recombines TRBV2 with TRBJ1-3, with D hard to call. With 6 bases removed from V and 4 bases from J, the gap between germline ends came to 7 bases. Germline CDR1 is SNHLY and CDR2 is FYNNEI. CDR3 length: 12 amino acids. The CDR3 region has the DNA TGTGCCAGCAGGGCTCCGGGAAACACCATATATTTT. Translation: CASRAPGNTIYF.

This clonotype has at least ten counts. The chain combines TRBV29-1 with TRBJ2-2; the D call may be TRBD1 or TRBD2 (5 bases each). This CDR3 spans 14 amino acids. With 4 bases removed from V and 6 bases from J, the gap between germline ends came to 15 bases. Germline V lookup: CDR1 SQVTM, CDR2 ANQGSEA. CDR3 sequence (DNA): TGCAGCGTTGGAGTTAGCATGGGGGCCGGGGAGCTGTTTTTT. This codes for CSVGVSMGAGELFF.

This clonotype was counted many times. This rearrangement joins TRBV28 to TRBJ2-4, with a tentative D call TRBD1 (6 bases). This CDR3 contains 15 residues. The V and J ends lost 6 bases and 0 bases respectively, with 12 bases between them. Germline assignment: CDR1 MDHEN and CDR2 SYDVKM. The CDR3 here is CASRPSTGAKNIQYF. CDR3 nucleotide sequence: TGTGCCAGCAGACCCTCGACAGGAGCCAAAAACATTCAGTACTTC.

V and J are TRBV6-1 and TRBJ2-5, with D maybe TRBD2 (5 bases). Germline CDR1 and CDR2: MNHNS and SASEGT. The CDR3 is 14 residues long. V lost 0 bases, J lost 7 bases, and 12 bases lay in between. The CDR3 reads CASSEAPAAGTQYF. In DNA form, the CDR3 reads TGTGCCAGCAGTGAAGCTCCTGCGGCGGGGACCCAGTACTTC.

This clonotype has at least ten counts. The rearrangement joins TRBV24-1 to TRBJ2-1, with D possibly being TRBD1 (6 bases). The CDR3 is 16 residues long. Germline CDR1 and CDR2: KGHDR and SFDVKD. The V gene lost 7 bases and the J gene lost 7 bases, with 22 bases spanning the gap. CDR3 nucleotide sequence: TGTGCCACCAGCTCAAGTCAGGGGTGGATTGGGAATGAGCAGTTCTTC. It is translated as CATSSSQGWIGNEQFF.

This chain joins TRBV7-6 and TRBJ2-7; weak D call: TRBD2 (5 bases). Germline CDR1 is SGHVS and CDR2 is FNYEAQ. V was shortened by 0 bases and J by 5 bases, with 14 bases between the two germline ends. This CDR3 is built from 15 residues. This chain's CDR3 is CASSLATTPLDEQYF. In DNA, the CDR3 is TGTGCCAGCAGCTTAGCGACTACCCCCCTAGACGAGCAGTACTTC.

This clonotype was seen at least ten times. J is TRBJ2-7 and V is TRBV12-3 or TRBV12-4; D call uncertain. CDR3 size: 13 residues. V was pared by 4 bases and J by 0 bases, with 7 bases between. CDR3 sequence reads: CASSSQSSYEQYF. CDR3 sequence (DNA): TGTGCCAGCAGTTCACAGAGCTCCTACGAGCAGTACTTC.

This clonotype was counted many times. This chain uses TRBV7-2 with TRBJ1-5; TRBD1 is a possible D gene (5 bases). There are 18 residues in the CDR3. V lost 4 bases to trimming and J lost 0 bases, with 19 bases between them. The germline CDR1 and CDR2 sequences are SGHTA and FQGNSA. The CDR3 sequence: CASSWGWREGYSNQPQHF. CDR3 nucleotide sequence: TGTGCCAGCAGCTGGGGCTGGAGGGAGGGGTATAGCAATCAGCCCCAGCATTTT.

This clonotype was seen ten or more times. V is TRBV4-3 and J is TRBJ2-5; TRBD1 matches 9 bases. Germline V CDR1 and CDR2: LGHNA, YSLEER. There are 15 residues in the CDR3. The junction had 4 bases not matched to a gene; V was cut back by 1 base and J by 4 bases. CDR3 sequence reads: CASSQGQGEVETQYF. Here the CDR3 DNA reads TGCGCCAGCAGCCAAGGACAGGGGGAGGTAGAGACCCAGTACTTC.

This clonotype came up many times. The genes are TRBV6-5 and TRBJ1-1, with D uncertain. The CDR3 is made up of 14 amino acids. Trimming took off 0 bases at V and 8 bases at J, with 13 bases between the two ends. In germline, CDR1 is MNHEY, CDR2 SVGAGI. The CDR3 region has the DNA TGTGCCAGCAGTTACTCGAGCGGGGTGGTCGAAGCTTTCTTT. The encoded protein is CASSYSSGVVEAFF.

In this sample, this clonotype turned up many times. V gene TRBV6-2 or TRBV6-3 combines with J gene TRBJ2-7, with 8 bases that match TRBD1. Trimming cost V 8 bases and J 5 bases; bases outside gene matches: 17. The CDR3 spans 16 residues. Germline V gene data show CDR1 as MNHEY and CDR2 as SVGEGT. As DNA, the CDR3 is TGTGCCAGCGAGGGCAGGGGGCGATCGGTCTTCAACGAGCAGTACTTC. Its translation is CASEGRGRSVFNEQYF.

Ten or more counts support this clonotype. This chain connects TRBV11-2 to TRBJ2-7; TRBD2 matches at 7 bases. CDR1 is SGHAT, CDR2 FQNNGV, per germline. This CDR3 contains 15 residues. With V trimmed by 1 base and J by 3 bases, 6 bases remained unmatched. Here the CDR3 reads CASSLGGGSFYEQYF. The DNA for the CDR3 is TGTGCCAGCAGCTTAGGCGGGGGTTCCTTCTACGAGCAGTACTTC.

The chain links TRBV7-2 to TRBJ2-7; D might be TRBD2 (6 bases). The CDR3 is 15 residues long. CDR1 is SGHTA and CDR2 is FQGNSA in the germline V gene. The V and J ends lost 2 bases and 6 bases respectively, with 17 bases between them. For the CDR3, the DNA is TGTGCCAGCAGCTTAAGGTGGGAGGTGGGCGTCGAGCAGTACTTC. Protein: CASSLRWEVGVEQYF.